The present T cell receptor (beta chain) was sequenced within a study of identical twins. TCRdb itself ran the 5' RACE reads through MiXCR, one entry per CDR3 protein. The data contain 550,000 to 700,000 distinct CDR3 sequences, around 20% of them singletons. Only a few counts were recorded for this clonotype. This same sample was also part of a study on T cells expressing NK-cell markers.

Source material: PBMCs. This sequence was found in a woman aged 18-29 years in good health.

The CDR3 coding sequence is TGTGCCAGCTCACACAAGGGACAGGCCTACGAGCAGTACTTC. Translation gives CASSHKGQAYEQYF. J is TRBJ2-7 and V is TRBV18; 8 bases map to TRBD1. The CDR3 has 14 amino acids. Trimming removed 4 bases from V and 2 bases from J; junction bases left unmatched: 4. Germline V gene data show CDR1 as KGHSH and CDR2 as LQKENI.